These T cell receptor beta chains were read from a single sample in a study of blood T cell repertoires in COVID-19. This table comes from immunoSEQ multiplex PCR, and its TCRdb copy is limited to in-frame clones, with some not included. The data contain about 210,000 clones, around 88% of them singletons. Material for sequencing was PBMCs or T cells enriched from blood (not recorded which). These receptors were taken from a woman aged 30 to 39 who had been exposed to COVID-19. Both conserved end residues are part of each CDR3. Each record gives: J gene, clone size, V gene, D gene, CDR3 DNA, CDR3 protein. A D gene is named only where the DNA matches it firmly. A row's size may be missing; if present it is once, few, many or a size class.

J: TRBJ1-4; size: few; V: TRBV21-1; D: NA; DNA: TGTGCCAGCAGCCTACGAGAGAGGGGGAAACTAAGTGAAAAACTGTTTTTT; CDR3: CASSLRERGKLSEKLFF
J: TRBJ2-2; size: NA; V: TRBV5-1; D: NA; DNA: TGCGCCAGCAGCTTGGGCCAGGGTGAACTGTTTTTT; CDR3: CASSLGQGELFF
J: TRBJ1-5; size: NA; V: TRBV19; D: TRBD1; DNA: TGTGCCAGTAGGCAACAGGGGGGCAATCAGCCCCAGCATTTT; CDR3: CASRQQGGNQPQHF
J: TRBJ1-1; size: NA; V: TRBV5-6; D: TRBD1; DNA: TGTGCCAGCAGCTTTGGGACAGGGAATATGAACACTGAAGCTTTCTTT; CDR3: CASSFGTGNMNTEAFF
J: TRBJ2-1; size: NA; V: TRBV5-1; D: TRBD2; DNA: TGCGCCAGCAGCCGGGGACTAGCGGGGGGCCTGTTCTTC; CDR3: CASSRGLAGGLFF
J: TRBJ2-2; size: NA; V: TRBV5-6; D: TRBD2; DNA: TGTGCCAGCAGCCCCATACAGGTGGGGACTATGAACACCGGGGAGCTGTTTTTT; CDR3: CASSPIQVGTMNTGELFF
J: TRBJ1-1; size: NA; V: TRBV21-1; D: NA; DNA: TGTGCCAGCACTCCGGGACAGGGGACCCCTGAAGCTTTCTTT; CDR3: CASTPGQGTPEAFF
J: TRBJ2-3; size: NA; V: TRBV10-1; D: NA; DNA: TGCGCCAGCAGTGACGGGTCCGGCACAGATACGCAGTATTTT; CDR3: CASSDGSGTDTQYF
J: TRBJ1-5; size: NA; V: TRBV29-1; D: TRBD1; DNA: TGCAGCGCCCCAGGAGGACAGGGTGGCAGCAATCAGCCCCAGCATTTT; CDR3: CSAPGGQGGSNQPQHF
J: TRBJ1-2; size: NA; V: TRBV5-6; D: NA; DNA: TGTGCCAGCAGCTTGCGTCTCTCGGGCTACACCTTC; CDR3: CASSLRLSGYTF
J: TRBJ2-3; size: NA; V: TRBV5-1; D: TRBD2; DNA: TGCGCCAGCAGTCAAATCACCTCTAGCGGGGGGGGATCAGATACGCAGTATTTT; CDR3: CASSQITSSGGGSDTQYF
J: TRBJ1-2; size: NA; V: TRBV5-5; D: NA; DNA: TGTGCCAGCAGCCTCAGTTCCGGGGGGCTCTATGGCTACACCTTC; CDR3: CASSLSSGGLYGYTF
J: TRBJ2-3; size: once; V: TRBV19; D: TRBD2; DNA: TGTGCCAGTAGTCCCCCCCCTGCGGGGGGAAGGACAGATACGCAGTATTTT; CDR3: CASSPPPAGGRTDTQYF
J: TRBJ1-1; size: once; V: TRBV24-1; D: NA; DNA: TGTGCCACCAGAACAGGGACACCGAACACTGAAGCTTTCTTT; CDR3: CATRTGTPNTEAFF
J: TRBJ2-3; size: NA; V: TRBV28; D: NA; DNA: TGTGCCAGCAGCCAAGCCGGCGGGGGCACAGATACGCAGTATTTT; CDR3: CASSQAGGGTDTQYF
J: TRBJ2-7; size: once; V: TRBV11-2; D: NA; DNA: TGTGCCAGCAGATTGTCAGGGGTCGAGCAGTACTTC; CDR3: CASRLSGVEQYF
J: TRBJ2-2; size: NA; V: TRBV3-1/TRBV3-2; D: TRBD2; DNA: TGTGCCAGCAGCCAAGGGACTAGCGGGGGAATTACCGGGGAGCTGTTTTTT; CDR3: CASSQGTSGGITGELFF
J: TRBJ1-6; size: NA; V: TRBV21-1; D: NA; DNA: TGTGCCAGCAGCAAAGGACGGACAGGGGAAACTTCACCCCTCCACTTT; CDR3: CASSKGRTGETSPLHF
J: TRBJ2-1; size: NA; V: TRBV10-3; D: NA; DNA: TGTGCCATCAATGATCGACAGGCCTCGTTCAATGAGCAGTTCTTC; CDR3: CAINDRQASFNEQFF
J: TRBJ1-1; size: NA; V: TRBV3-1/TRBV3-2; D: NA; DNA: TGTGCCAGCAGCCAACGGCGGGGCACTGAAGCTTTCTTT; CDR3: CASSQRRGTEAFF
J: TRBJ2-7; size: NA; V: TRBV2; D: NA; DNA: TGTGCCAGCAGCCCCGACTTACCTAGGTCCTACGAGCAGTACTTC; CDR3: CASSPDLPRSYEQYF
J: TRBJ1-1; size: few; V: TRBV4-1; D: NA; DNA: TGCGCCAGCAGCCAAGATCCGGGGAAGAAGGCTTTCTTT; CDR3: CASSQDPGKKAFF
J: TRBJ1-1; size: once; V: TRBV7-6; D: TRBD1; DNA: TGTGCCAGCAGCTTTCTACCTGGACAGGCCGAGAACACTGAAGCTTTCTTT; CDR3: CASSFLPGQAENTEAFF
J: TRBJ1-4; size: few; V: TRBV30; D: NA; DNA: TGTGCCTGGGCCTTGGCCACTAATGAAAAACTGTTTTTT; CDR3: CAWALATNEKLFF
J: TRBJ1-1; size: NA; V: TRBV5-1; D: NA; DNA: TGCGCCAGCAGCTTTCCCCAGGGAGGGAACACTGAAGCTTTCTTT; CDR3: CASSFPQGGNTEAFF
J: TRBJ1-5; size: once; V: TRBV2; D: NA; DNA: TGTGCCAGCGGTGGCCAGGGAAGGGTTCAGCCCCAGCATTTT; CDR3: CASGGQGRVQPQHF
J: TRBJ2-5; size: NA; V: TRBV11-3; D: NA; DNA: TGTGCCAGCAGCTTCCGGGGACTCCCCCAAGAGACCCAGTACTTC; CDR3: CASSFRGLPQETQYF
J: TRBJ2-7; size: NA; V: TRBV24-1; D: NA; DNA: TGTGCCACCAGTGAGGGGGGTTATTACGAGCAGTACTTC; CDR3: CATSEGGYYEQYF
J: TRBJ1-3; size: NA; V: TRBV3-1/TRBV3-2; D: NA; DNA: TGTGCCAGCAGCCACATGCCGGGCTCTGGAAACACCATATATTTT; CDR3: CASSHMPGSGNTIYF
J: TRBJ1-2; size: NA; V: TRBV5-1; D: TRBD1; DNA: TGCGCCAGCAGCTTGTGGGCAGGGGGCCCCCTAAACTATGGCTACACCTTC; CDR3: CASSLWAGGPLNYGYTF
J: TRBJ2-3; size: NA; V: TRBV24-1; D: TRBD1; DNA: TGTGCCACCAGTGATTCGGACAGGGGGCCAGATACGCAGTATTTT; CDR3: CATSDSDRGPDTQYF
J: TRBJ1-4; size: NA; V: TRBV9; D: TRBD1; DNA: TGTGCCAGCAGCTCAGGGGGAGACAGGGGGAATGAAAAACTGTTTTTT; CDR3: CASSSGGDRGNEKLFF
J: TRBJ1-3; size: NA; V: TRBV12-3/TRBV12-4; D: NA; DNA: TGTGCCAGCAGTTTAGGAGCTGGAAACACCATATATTTT; CDR3: CASSLGAGNTIYF
J: TRBJ2-7; size: NA; V: TRBV10-2; D: TRBD2; DNA: TGCGCCAGTAAACACTGGGGAGGGAAGGAGCAGTACTTC; CDR3: CASKHWGGKEQYF
J: TRBJ1-2; size: NA; V: TRBV21-1; D: NA; DNA: TGTGCCAGCAGAGAGGGGGCTCGCGGCTACACCTTC; CDR3: CASREGARGYTF
J: TRBJ1-4; size: NA; V: TRBV15; D: TRBD1; DNA: TGTGCCACCAGCAGAGACCTCACAGGGGGCGGGGATGAAAAACTGTTTTTT; CDR3: CATSRDLTGGGDEKLFF
J: TRBJ1-2; size: NA; V: TRBV9; D: NA; DNA: TGTGCCAGCAGCGTAGGTGGGGGCGCGAACTATGGCTACACCTTC; CDR3: CASSVGGGANYGYTF
J: TRBJ1-4; size: NA; V: TRBV7-9; D: NA; DNA: TGTGCCAGCAGCTTAACGGGTAATGAAAAACTGTTTTTT; CDR3: CASSLTGNEKLFF
J: TRBJ2-7; size: NA; V: TRBV6-1; D: TRBD1; DNA: TGTGCCAGCAGTGAAGAGAGGGGGCACCCCTACGAGCAGTACTTC; CDR3: CASSEERGHPYEQYF
J: TRBJ1-1; size: NA; V: TRBV29-1; D: NA; DNA: TGCAGCGTTACCAGGGGCACTGAAGCTTTCTTT; CDR3: CSVTRGTEAFF
J: TRBJ1-1; size: NA; V: TRBV2; D: TRBD1; DNA: TGTGCCAGCAGTTTAGATTACAGGGGGCAGGACACTGAAGCTTTCTTT; CDR3: CASSLDYRGQDTEAFF
J: TRBJ2-4; size: NA; V: TRBV7-2; D: TRBD2; DNA: TGTGCCAGCAGCTTAGTGTGGCAGGTTGGGGGGGACATTCAGTACTTC; CDR3: CASSLVWQVGGDIQYF
J: TRBJ2-7; size: NA; V: TRBV27; D: NA; DNA: TGTGCCAGCAGTACACGCTGGGAAGGACTGCCCTACGAGCAGTACTTC; CDR3: CASSTRWEGLPYEQYF
J: TRBJ2-7; size: NA; V: TRBV6-5; D: TRBD1; DNA: TGTGCCAGCAGCTCGGGACAGAGCTCCTACGAGCAGTACTTC; CDR3: CASSSGQSSYEQYF
J: TRBJ1-2; size: few; V: TRBV19; D: NA; DNA: TGTGCCAGTAGTATTAACAGCAGAAACTATGGCTACACCTTC; CDR3: CASSINSRNYGYTF
J: TRBJ1-1; size: NA; V: TRBV21-1; D: NA; DNA: TGTGCCAGCAGCAACCCCAGGACAGGGAGGGTAGACACTGAAGCTTTCTTT; CDR3: CASSNPRTGRVDTEAFF
J: TRBJ2-5; size: few; V: TRBV18; D: NA; DNA: TGTGCCAGCTCACCGGAGCAAGAGACCCAGTACTTC; CDR3: CASSPEQETQYF
J: TRBJ2-1; size: NA; V: TRBV27; D: TRBD2; DNA: TGTGCCAGCAGTGCCGTAGCGGGGCTTTACAATGAGCAGTTCTTC; CDR3: CASSAVAGLYNEQFF
J: TRBJ1-2; size: once; V: TRBV27; D: TRBD1; DNA: TGTGCCAGCAGTTTAGCCGGGACAGGGTCGGGCTACACCTTC; CDR3: CASSLAGTGSGYTF
J: TRBJ2-1; size: NA; V: TRBV5-1; D: NA; DNA: TGCGCCAGCAGTTGGTGGTCGGCGGGGAACAATGAGCAGTTCTTC; CDR3: CASSWWSAGNNEQFF
J: TRBJ1-2; size: NA; V: TRBV3-1/TRBV3-2; D: NA; DNA: TGTGCCAGCAGCCAAGCTGACAGGTTGGGCTATGGCTACACCTTC; CDR3: CASSQADRLGYGYTF
J: TRBJ1-3; size: NA; V: TRBV3-1/TRBV3-2; D: NA; DNA: TGTGCCAGCAGCCAAGATTTAGCGGCATTCTCTGGAAACACCATATATTTT; CDR3: CASSQDLAAFSGNTIYF
J: TRBJ1-1; size: NA; V: TRBV29-1; D: NA; DNA: TGCAGCGTCGACCGGACAGTGGGCCGAGAAGCTTTCTTT; CDR3: CSVDRTVGREAFF
J: TRBJ1-2; size: NA; V: TRBV5-6; D: TRBD1; DNA: TGTGCCAGCAGCGAACTTGGACAGGTCTATGGCTACACCTTC; CDR3: CASSELGQVYGYTF
J: TRBJ2-7; size: NA; V: TRBV11-3; D: TRBD1; DNA: TGTGCCAGCAGCTTATCCGGACAGGGGGTTTACGAGCAGTACTTC; CDR3: CASSLSGQGVYEQYF